Reported below is one T cell receptor (beta chain). Its antigen is undetermined. Noted time point: patch test 3, about 24 weeks after DPC sensitization. Treatment in this sample: therapeutic diphenylcyclopropenone sensitization with weekly scalp DPC. The data belong to a study of human T cells and chemical hapten exposure. About the research overall: Read at 6 days, the patch tests placed 0.01% DPC on the upper back. Study-level results: In comparison with controls, expanded TCRs gave rise to a significantly larger number of large CDR3 similarity clusters.

Each CDR3 protein is one row after TCRdb ran MiXCR on the RACE reads. In the table there are under 200,000 distinct CDR3 sequences, roughly 26% of which are singletons. The sequence was collected from a woman between 18 and 29 years old with alopecia areata. Some clones in this sample may be carry-over from other donors' samples. Sequences were derived from whole blood, sampled in connection with sensitization to the hapten diphenylcyclopropenone (DPC).

Here the CDR3 DNA reads TGTGCCAGCAGCGTTGCCGGGACTAGCGGCACAGATACGCAGTATTTT. Translated, it gives CASSVAGTSGTDTQYF. The chain carries TRBV7-2 and TRBJ2-3, with 10 bases that match TRBD2. Germline CDR1 reads SGHTA; CDR2 reads FQGNSA. The CDR3 has 16 amino acids. The V segment lost 5 bases and the J segment 1 base; nucleotides outside the gene matches: 6. Full variable domain (outside the CDR3, taken from reference TRBV7-2 and TRBJ2-3): GAGVSQSPSNKVTEKGKDVELRCDPISGHTALYWYRQSLGQGLEFLIYFQGNSAPDKSGLPSDRFSAERTGGSVSTLTIQRTQQEDSAVYLCASSVAGTSGTDTQYFGPGTRLTVL.